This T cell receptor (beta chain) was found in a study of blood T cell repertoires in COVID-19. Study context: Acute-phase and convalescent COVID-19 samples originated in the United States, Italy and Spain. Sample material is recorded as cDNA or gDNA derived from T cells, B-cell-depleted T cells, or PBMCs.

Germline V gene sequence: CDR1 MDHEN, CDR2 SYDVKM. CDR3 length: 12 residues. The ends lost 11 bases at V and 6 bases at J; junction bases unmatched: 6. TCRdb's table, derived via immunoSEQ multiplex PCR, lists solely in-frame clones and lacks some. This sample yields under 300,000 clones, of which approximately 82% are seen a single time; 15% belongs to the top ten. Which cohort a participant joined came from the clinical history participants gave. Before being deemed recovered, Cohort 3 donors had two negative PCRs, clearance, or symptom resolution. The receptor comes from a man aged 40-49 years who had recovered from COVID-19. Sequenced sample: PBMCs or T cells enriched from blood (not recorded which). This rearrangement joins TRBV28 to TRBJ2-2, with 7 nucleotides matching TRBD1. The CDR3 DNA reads TGTGCCGGACAGGACAGTCCCGGGGAGCTGTTTTTT. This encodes CAGQDSPGELFF.